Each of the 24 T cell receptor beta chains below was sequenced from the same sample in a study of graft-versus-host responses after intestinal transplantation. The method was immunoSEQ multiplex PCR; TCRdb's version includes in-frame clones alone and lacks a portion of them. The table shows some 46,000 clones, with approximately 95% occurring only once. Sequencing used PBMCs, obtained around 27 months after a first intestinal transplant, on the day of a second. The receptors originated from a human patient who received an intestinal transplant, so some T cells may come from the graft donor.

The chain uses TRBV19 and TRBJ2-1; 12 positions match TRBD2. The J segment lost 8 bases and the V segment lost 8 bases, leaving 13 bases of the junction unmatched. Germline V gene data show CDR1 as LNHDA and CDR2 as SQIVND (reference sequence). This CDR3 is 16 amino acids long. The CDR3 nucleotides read TGTGCCAGTGCAGAACTAGCGGGAGGCCACTGGGATGAGCAGTTCTTC. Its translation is CASAELAGGHWDEQFF.

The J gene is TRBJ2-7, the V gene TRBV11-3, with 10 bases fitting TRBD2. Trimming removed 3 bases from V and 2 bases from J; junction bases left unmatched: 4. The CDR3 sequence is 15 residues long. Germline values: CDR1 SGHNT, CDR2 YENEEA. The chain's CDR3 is CASSFRTSGTYEQYF. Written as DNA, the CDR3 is TGTGCCAGCAGCTTTAGGACTAGCGGTACCTACGAGCAGTACTTC.

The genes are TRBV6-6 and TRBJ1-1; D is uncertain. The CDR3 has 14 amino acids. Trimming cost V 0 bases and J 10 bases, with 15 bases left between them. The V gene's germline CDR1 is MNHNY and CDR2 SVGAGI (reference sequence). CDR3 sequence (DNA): TGTGCCAGCAGTTACTCAGGAGGGAAGGGTGGAGCTTTCTTT. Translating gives CASSYSGGKGGAFF.

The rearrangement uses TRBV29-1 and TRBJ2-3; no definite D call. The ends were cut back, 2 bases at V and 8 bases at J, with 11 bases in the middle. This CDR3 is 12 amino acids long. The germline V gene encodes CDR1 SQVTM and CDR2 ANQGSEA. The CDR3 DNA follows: TGCAGCGTTGAACTGGAGAGACTTACGCAGTATTTT. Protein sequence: CSVELERLTQYF.

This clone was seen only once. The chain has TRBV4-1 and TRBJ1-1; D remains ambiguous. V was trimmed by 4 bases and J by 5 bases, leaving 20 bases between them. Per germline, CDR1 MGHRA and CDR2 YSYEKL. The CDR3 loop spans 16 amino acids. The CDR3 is CASSLSGGTMGTEAFF. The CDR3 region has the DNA TGCGCCAGCAGCCTCAGCGGCGGCACCATGGGGACTGAAGCTTTCTTT.

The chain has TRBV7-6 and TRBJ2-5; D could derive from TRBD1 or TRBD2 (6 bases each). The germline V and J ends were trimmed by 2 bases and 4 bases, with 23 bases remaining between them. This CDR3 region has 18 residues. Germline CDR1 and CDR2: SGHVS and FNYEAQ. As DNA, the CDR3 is TGTGCCAGCAGCTTACGCATGATCACGGGGGCCCGGCGAGAGACCCAGTACTTC. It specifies CASSLRMITGARRETQYF.

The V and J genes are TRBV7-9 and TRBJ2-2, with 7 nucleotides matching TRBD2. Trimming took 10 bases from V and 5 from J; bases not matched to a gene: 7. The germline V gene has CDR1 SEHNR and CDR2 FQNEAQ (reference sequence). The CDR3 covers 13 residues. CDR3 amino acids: CATSWDYTGELFF. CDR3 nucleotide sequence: TGTGCCACCTCATGGGACTATACCGGGGAGCTGTTTTTT. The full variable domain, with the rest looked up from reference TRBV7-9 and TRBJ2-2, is DTGVSQNPRHKITKRGQNVTFRCDPISEHNRLYWYRQTLGQGPEFLTYFQNEAQLEKSRLLSDRFSAERPKGSFSTLEIQRTEQGDSAMYLCATSWDYTGELFFGEGSRLTVL.

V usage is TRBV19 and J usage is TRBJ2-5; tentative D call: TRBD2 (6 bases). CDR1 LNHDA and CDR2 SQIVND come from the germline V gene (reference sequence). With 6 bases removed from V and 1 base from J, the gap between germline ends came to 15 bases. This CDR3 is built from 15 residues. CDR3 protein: CASSNFREIQETQYF. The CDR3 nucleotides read TGTGCCAGTAGCAATTTCCGGGAGATCCAAGAGACCCAGTACTTC.

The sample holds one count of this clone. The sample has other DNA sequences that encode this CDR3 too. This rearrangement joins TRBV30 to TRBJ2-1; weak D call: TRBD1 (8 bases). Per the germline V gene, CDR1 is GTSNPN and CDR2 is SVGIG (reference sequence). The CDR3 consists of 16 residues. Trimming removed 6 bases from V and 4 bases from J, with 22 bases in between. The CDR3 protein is CACEQGGTFVYNEQFF. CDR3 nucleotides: TGTGCCTGCGAACAGGGGGGGACGTTCGTTTACAATGAGCAGTTCTTC.

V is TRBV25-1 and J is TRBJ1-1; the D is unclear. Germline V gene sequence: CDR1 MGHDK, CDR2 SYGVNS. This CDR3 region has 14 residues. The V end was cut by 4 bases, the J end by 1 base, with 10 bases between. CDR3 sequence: CASSATIRNTEAFF. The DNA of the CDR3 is TGTGCCAGCAGTGCGACGATTAGGAACACTGAAGCTTTCTTT. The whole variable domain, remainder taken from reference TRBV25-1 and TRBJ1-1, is EADIYQTPRYLVIGTGKKITLECSQTMGHDKMYWYQQDPGMELHLIHYSYGVNSTEKGDLSSESTVSRIRTEHFPLTLESARPSHTSQYLCASSATIRNTEAFFGQGTRLTVV.

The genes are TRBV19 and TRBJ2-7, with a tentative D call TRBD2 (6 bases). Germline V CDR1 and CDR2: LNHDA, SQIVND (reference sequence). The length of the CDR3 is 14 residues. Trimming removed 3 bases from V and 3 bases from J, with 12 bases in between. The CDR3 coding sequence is TGTGCCAGTAGTATGGGGGGTTATCACTACGAGCAGTACTTC. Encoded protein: CASSMGGYHYEQYF.

This CDR3 reads CASRRAAVRNYGYTF. CDR3 nucleotides: TGTGCCAGCAGGCGGGCGGCAGTTAGGAACTATGGCTACACCTTC. The chain links TRBV28 to TRBJ1-2; no clear D. The germline V gene encodes CDR1 MDHEN and CDR2 SYDVKM. With 6 bases removed from V and 2 bases from J, the gap between germline ends came to 16 bases. The CDR3 spans 15 residues.

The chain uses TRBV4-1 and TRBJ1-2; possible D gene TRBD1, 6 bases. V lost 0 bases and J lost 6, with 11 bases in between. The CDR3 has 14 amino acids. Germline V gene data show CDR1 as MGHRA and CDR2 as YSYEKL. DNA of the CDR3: TGCGCCAGCAGCCAAGAGTCCAGGGGAAATGGCTACACCTTC. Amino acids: CASSQESRGNGYTF.

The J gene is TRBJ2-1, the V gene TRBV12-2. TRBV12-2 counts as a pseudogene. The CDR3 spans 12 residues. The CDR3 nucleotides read TGTGCAAGTCGCTCGACCGCGGACGTCGCGTTCTTC. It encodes CASRSTADVAFF.

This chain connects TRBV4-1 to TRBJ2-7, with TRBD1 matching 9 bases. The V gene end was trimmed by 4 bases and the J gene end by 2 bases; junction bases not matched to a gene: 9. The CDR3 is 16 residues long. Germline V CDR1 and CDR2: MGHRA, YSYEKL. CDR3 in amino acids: CASSLSGDRATYEQYF. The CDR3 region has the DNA TGCGCCAGCAGCCTTAGTGGGGACAGGGCTACCTACGAGCAGTACTTC.

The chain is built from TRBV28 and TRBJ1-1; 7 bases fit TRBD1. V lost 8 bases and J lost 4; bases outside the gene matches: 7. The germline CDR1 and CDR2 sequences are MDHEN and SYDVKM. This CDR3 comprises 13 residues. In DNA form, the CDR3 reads TGTGCCAGCCGACAGGGTAGGAGCACTGAAGCTTTCTTT. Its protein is CASRQGRSTEAFF.

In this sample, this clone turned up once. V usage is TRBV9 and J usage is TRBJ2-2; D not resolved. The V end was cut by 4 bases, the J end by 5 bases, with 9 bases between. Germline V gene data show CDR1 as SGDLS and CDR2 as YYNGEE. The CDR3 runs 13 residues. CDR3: CASSKGSTGELFF. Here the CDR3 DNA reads TGTGCCAGCAGCAAAGGGTCTACCGGGGAGCTGTTTTTT.

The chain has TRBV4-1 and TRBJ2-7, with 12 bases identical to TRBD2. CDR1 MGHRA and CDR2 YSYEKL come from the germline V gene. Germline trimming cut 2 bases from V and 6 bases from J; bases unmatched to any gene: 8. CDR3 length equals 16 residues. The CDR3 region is CASSQRRLAGESEQYF. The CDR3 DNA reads TGCGCCAGCAGCCAACGCAGACTAGCGGGAGAGAGCGAGCAGTACTTC.

The CDR3, as DNA: TGTGCCAGCAGTCCCAAAACAGAGAACACTGAAGCTTTCTTT. Translation: CASSPKTENTEAFF. V gene TRBV7-9 combines with J gene TRBJ1-1; D not certain. The germline CDR1 and CDR2 sequences are SEHNR and FQNEAQ (reference sequence). The CDR3 consists of 14 residues. Trimming cost V 6 bases and J 1 base, with 12 bases left between them.

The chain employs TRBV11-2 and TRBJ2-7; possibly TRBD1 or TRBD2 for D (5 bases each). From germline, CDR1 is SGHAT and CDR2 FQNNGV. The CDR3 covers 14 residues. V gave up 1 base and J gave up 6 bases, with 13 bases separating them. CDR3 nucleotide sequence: TGTGCCAGCAGCTTAGGAGGGGTGACCTCCGAGCAGTACTTC. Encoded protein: CASSLGGVTSEQYF.

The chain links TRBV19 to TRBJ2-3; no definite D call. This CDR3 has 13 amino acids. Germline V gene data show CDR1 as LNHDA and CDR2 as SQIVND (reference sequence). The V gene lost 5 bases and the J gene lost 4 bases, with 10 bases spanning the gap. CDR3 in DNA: TGTGCCAGTAGTCTCGCGCACTCAGATACGCAGTATTTT. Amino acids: CASSLAHSDTQYF.

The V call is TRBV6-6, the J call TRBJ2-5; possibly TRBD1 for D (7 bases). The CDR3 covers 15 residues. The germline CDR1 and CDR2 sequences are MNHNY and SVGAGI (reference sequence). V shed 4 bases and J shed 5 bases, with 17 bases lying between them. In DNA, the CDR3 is TGTGCCAGCAGTTTAGGCAGGGGGGATTTGGAGACCCAGTACTTC. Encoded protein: CASSLGRGDLETQYF.

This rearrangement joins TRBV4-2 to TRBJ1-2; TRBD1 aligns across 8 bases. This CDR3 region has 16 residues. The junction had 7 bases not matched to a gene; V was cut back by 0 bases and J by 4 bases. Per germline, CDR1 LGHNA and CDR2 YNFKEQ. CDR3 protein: CASSQEARGQVYGYTF. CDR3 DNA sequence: TGTGCCAGCAGCCAAGAGGCCCGGGGACAGGTCTATGGCTACACCTTC.

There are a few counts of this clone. The DNA of the CDR3 is TGTGCCAGCAGGGGGACTGTCCGAAACACCATATATTTT. It codes for CASRGTVRNTIYF. This chain joins TRBV6-5 and TRBJ1-3; weak D call: TRBD1 (5 bases). This CDR3 comprises 13 residues. Trimming removed 6 bases at V and 5 bases at J, with 11 bases between. CDR1 is MNHEY and CDR2 is SVGAGI in the germline V gene.